This TCR beta chain was captured by sequencing in a study of blood T cell repertoires in COVID-19. Across the study: The samples span acute and convalescent COVID-19 from the United States, Italy and Spain. T cells, B-cell-depleted T cells, or PBMCs provided the cDNA or gDNA that served as material.

Only in-frame clones appear in the TCRdb table, and some are missing; sequencing was by immunoSEQ multiplex PCR. Here the sample spans nearly 250,000 clones, 70% to 90% being singletons. Those enrolled, adults aged about 18 to 95 years, came from about two dozen US areas. Each participant's cohort was designated according to participant-reported clinical history. CDR1 is MNHEY, CDR2 SVGAGI, per germline. Trimming cost V 6 bases and J 2 bases; bases outside gene matches: 6. The CDR3 loop spans 14 amino acids. The chain couples TRBV6-5 to TRBJ2-7, with 8 bases matching TRBD1. This sequence originates from a woman in her fifties or sixties with acute COVID-19. Sequencing was done on a sample of PBMCs or T cells enriched from blood (not recorded which). CDR3 protein: CASSQGDRTYEQYF. In DNA, the CDR3 is TGTGCCAGCAGCCAGGGGGACAGGACCTACGAGCAGTACTTC.